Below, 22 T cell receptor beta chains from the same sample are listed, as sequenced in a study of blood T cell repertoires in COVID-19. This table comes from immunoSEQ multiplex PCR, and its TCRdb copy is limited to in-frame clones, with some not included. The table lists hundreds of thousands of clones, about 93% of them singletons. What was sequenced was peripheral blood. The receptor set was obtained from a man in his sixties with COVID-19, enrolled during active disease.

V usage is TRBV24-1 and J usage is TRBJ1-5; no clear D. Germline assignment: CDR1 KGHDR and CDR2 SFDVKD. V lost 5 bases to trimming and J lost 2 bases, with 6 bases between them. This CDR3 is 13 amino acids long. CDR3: CATSVGGNQPQHF. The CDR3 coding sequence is TGTGCCACCAGTGTCGGGGGCAATCAGCCCCAGCATTTT.

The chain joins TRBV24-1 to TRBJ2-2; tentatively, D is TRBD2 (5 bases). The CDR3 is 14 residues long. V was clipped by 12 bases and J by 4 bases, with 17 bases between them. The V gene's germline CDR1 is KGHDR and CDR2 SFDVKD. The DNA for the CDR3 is TGTGCCTCTAGCAAGGGAGTGGGCACCGGGGAGCTGTTTTTT. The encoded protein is CASSKGVGTGELFF.

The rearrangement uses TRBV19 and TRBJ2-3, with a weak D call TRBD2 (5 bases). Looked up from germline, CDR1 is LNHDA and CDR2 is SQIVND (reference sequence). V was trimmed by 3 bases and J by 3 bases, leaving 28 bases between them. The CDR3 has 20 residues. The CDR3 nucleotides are TGTGCCAGTAGTATCCTCCCCTTAACCCTCTCTCTAGCCGTAACAGATACGCAGTATTTT. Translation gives CASSILPLTLSLAVTDTQYF.

The CDR3, as DNA: TGTGCCAGCAGTTCTGCAGGACTAGCGGGATACGAGCAGTACTTC. It translates to CASSSAGLAGYEQYF. The chain has TRBV27 and TRBJ2-7; the match to TRBD2 covers 12 bases. The CDR3 sequence is 15 residues long. The germline V gene encodes CDR1 MNHEY and CDR2 SMNVEV (reference sequence). The V and J ends lost 4 bases and 4 bases, in that order; junction bases with no gene match: 5.

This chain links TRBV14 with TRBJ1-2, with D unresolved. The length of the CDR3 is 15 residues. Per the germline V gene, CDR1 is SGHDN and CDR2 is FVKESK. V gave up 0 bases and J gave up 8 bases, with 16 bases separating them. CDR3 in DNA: TGTGCCAGCAGCCAAGACTCCCGTTACGGGAGAGGCTACACCTTC. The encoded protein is CASSQDSRYGRGYTF. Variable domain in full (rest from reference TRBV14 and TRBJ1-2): EAGVTQFPSHSVIEKGQTVTLRCDPISGHDNLYWYRRVMGKEIKFLLHFVKESKQDESGMPNNRFLAERTGGTYSTLKVQPAELEDSGVYFCASSQDSRYGRGYTFGSGTRLTVV.

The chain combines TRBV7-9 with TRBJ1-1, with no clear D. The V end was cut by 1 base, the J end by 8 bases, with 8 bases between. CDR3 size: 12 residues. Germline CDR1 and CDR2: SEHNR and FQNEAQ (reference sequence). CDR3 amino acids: CASSLEFREAFF. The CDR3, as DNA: TGTGCCAGCAGCTTAGAGTTCCGGGAAGCTTTCTTT. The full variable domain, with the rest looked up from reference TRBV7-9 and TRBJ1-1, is DTGVSQNPRHKITKRGQNVTFRCDPISEHNRLYWYRQTLGQGPEFLTYFQNEAQLEKSRLLSDRFSAERPKGSFSTLEIQRTEQGDSAMYLCASSLEFREAFFGQGTRLTVV.

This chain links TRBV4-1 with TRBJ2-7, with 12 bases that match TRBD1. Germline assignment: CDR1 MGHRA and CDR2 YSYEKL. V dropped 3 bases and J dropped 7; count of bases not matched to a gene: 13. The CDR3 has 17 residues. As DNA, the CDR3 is TGCGCCAGCAGCCAGAAGATAACGGGGACAGGGGGCTTAGAGCAGTACTTC. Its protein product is CASSQKITGTGGLEQYF.

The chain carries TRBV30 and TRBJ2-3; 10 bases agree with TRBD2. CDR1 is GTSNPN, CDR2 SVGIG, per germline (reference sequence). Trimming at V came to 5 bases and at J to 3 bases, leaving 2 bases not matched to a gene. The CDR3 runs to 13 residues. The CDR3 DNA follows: TGTGCCTGGGAACTAGCGGGAACAGATACGCAGTATTTT. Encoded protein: CAWELAGTDTQYF.

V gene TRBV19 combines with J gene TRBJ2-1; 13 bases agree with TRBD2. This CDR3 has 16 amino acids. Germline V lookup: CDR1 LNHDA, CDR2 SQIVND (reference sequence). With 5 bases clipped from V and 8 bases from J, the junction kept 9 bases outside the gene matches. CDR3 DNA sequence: TGTGCCAGTAGTGAAGATACTAGCGGGGGGGCGTATGAGCAGTTCTTC. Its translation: CASSEDTSGGAYEQFF. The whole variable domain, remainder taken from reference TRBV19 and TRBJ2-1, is DGGITQSPKYLFRKEGQNVTLSCEQNLNHDAMYWYRQDPGQGLRLIYYSQIVNDFQKGDIAEGYSVSREKKESFPLTVTSAQKNPTAFYLCASSEDTSGGAYEQFFGPGTRLTVL.

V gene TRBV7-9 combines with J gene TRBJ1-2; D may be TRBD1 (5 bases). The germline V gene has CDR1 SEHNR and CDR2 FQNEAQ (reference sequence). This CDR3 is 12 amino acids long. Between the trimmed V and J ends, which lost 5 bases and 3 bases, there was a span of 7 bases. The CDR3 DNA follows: TGTGCCAGCAGCCCAGGGCACTATGGCTACACCTTC. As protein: CASSPGHYGYTF.

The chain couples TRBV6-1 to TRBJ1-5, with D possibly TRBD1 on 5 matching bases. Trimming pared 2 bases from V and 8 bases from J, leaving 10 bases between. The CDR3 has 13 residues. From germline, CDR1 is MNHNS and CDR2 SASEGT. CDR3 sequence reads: CASSEQTEKPQHF. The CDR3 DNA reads TGTGCCAGCAGTGAACAGACAGAGAAGCCCCAGCATTTT.

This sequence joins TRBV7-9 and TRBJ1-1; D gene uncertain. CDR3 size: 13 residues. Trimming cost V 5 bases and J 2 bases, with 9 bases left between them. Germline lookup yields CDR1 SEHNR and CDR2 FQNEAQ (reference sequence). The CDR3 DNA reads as TGTGCCAGCAGCGCCTACCCCAACACTGAAGCTTTCTTT. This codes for CASSAYPNTEAFF.

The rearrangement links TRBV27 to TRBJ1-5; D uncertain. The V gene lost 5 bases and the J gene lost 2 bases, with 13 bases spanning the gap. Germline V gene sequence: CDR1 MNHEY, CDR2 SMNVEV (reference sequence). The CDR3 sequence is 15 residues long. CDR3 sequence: CASSEAAGRNQPQHF. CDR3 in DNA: TGTGCCAGCAGTGAAGCGGCGGGCCGCAATCAGCCCCAGCATTTT.

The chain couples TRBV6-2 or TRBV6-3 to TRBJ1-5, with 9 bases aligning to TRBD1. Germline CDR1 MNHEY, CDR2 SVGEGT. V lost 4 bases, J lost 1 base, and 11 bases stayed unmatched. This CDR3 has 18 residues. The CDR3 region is CASSFWTGDVLSNQPQHF. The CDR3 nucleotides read TGTGCCAGCAGTTTTTGGACAGGGGACGTCCTAAGCAATCAGCCCCAGCATTTT.

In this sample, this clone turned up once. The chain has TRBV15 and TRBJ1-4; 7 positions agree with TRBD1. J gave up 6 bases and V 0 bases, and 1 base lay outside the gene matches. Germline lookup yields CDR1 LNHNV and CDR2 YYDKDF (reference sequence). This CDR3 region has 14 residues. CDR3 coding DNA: TGTGCCACCAGCAGAGACAGGGGGGATGAAAAACTGTTTTTT. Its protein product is CATSRDRGDEKLFF. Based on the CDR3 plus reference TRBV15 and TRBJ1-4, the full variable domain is DAMVIQNPRYQVTQFGKPVTLSCSQTLNHNVMYWYQQKSSQAPKLLFHYYDKDFNNEADTPDNFQSRRPNTSFCFLDIRSPGLGDTAMYLCATSRDRGDEKLFFGSGTQLSVL.

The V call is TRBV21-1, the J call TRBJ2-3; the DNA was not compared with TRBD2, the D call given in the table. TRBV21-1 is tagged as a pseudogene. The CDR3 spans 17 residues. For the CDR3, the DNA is TGTGCCAGCAGCAAGGGTCCTTCCCAGTACCGGGCAGATACGCAGTATTTT. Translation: CASSKGPSQYRADTQYF.

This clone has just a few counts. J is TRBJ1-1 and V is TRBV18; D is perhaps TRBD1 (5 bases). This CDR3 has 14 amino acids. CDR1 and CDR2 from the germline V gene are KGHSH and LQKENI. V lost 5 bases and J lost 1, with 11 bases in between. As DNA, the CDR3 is TGTGCCAGCTCATCCCGAAGGGGGAACACTGAAGCTTTCTTT. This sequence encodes CASSSRRGNTEAFF.

The CDR3 spells CASSIGGGHSNQPQHF. CDR3 nucleotide sequence: TGTGCCAGTAGTATAGGGGGGGGACATAGCAATCAGCCCCAGCATTTT. V gene TRBV19 combines with J gene TRBJ1-5; possible D gene TRBD1, 6 bases. Trimming cost V 1 base and J 0 bases, with 10 bases left between them. The CDR3 totals 16 residues. Germline assignment: CDR1 LNHDA and CDR2 SQIVND (reference sequence).

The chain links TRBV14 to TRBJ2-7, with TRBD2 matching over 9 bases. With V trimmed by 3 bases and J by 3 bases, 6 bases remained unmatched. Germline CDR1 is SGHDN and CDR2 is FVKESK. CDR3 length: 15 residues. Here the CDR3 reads CASSQGLAGIYEQYF. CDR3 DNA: TGTGCCAGCAGCCAGGGCCTAGCGGGGATCTACGAGCAGTACTTC.

This CDR3 reads CASRPGTGITGELFF. For the CDR3, the DNA is TGTGCCAGCAGACCGGGGACAGGGATCACCGGGGAGCTGTTTTTT. The gene calls are TRBV3-1 (or the pseudogene TRBV3-2) and TRBJ2-2; 9 bases align to TRBD1. Per the germline V gene, CDR1 is LGHDT and CDR2 is YNNKEL (reference sequence). Trimming removed 6 bases from V and 4 bases from J; junction bases left unmatched: 6. The length of the CDR3 is 15 residues.

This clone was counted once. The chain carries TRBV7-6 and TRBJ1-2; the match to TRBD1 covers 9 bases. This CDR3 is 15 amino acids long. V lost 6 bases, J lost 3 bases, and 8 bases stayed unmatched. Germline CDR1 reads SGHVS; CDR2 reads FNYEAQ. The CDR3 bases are TGTGCCAGCAGTCCTCCGGGACAGGGACACTATGGCTACACCTTC. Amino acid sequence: CASSPPGQGHYGYTF.

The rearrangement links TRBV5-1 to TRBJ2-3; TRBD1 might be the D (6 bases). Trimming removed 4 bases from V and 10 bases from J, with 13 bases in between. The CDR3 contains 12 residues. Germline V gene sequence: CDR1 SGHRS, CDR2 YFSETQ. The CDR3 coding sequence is TGCGCCAGCAGCGAGGACAGATTCGCGCAGTATTTT. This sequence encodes CASSEDRFAQYF.